This T cell receptor beta chain was documented in a study of glioma-infiltrating T cells. Study results and limitations: CDR3 overlap between tissue and blood was very small. Tissue-blood divergence was below expectation in non-neoplastic patients, above in gliomas.

TCR alpha and beta CDR3 regions were amplified from RNA using iRepertoire nested multiplex PCR. Tissue mRNA or PBMC total RNA, 100-400 ng, went into one-step reverse transcription and amplification. TCRdb ran MiXCR on the multiplex PCR reads and lists one entry per CDR3 protein. The table lists tens of thousands of distinct CDR3 sequences, 20% to 25% of them singletons, with around 7% in the top ten. J gave up 5 bases and V 5 bases, and 5 bases lay outside the gene matches. The CDR3 runs 14 residues. This clonotype was counted between two and nine times. Its antigen is not known. The TCR comes from a human donor with low-grade glioma or glioblastoma, undergoing nonglioma brain surgery, or in good health (not recorded which). This sequence joins TRBV12-3 or TRBV12-4 and TRBJ1-4; TRBD1 matches 7 bases. Specimen: glioma tissue, nonneoplastic brain tissue, or PBMCs (not recorded which). The CDR3 loop is CASSRDRQNEKLFF. The CDR3 DNA follows: TGTGCCAGCAGTCGGGACAGACAAAATGAAAAACTGTTTTTT.